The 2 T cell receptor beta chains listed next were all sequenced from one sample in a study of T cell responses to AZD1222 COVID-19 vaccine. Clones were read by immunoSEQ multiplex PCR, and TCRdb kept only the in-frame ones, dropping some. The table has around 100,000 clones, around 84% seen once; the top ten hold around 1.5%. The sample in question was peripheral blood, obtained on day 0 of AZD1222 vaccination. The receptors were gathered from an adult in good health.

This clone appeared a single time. CDR3 in amino acids: CASSQSFRRDNAYNEQFF. The CDR3 region has the DNA TGTGCCAGCAGCCAATCCTTCCGGCGAGATAACGCCTACAATGAGCAGTTCTTC. This chain joins TRBV27 and TRBJ2-1; D ambiguous. CDR3 size: 18 residues. Deletions cut 6 bases from V and 2 bases from J, with 23 bases between. CDR1 MNHEY and CDR2 SMNVEV come from the germline V gene (reference sequence).

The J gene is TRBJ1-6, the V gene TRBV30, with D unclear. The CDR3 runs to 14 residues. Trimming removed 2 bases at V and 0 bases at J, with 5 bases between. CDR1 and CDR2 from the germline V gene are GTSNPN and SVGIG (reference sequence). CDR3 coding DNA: TGTGCCTGGAGTTTCACCTCCTATAATTCACCCCTCCACTTT. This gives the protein CAWSFTSYNSPLHF.